These 21 T cell receptor beta chains were sequenced from one sample in a study of blood T cell repertoires in COVID-19. The repertoire was sequenced with immunoSEQ multiplex PCR; TCRdb's copy has only in-frame clones and lacks some. The sample lists about 150,000 clones; roughly nine tenths were seen once. Sequencing was carried out using peripheral blood. These receptors were taken from a human donor in a cohort sampled during active COVID-19.

The chain has TRBV30 and TRBJ2-1; D is unresolved. Trimming removed 8 bases from V and 4 bases from J, with 18 bases in between. The germline V gene encodes CDR1 GTSNPN and CDR2 SVGIG (reference sequence). The CDR3 contains 14 residues. In DNA form, the CDR3 reads TGTGCCGGGGTGTCTCGGGTACTGTACAATGAGCAGTTCTTC. It specifies CAGVSRVLYNEQFF.

The J gene is TRBJ2-2, the V gene TRBV10-3; 8 bases fit TRBD2. Losses at the gene ends were 6 bases for V and 3 bases for J; bases not matched to a gene: 6. CDR1 and CDR2 (germline): ENHRY, SYGVKD. The CDR3 extends over 15 amino acids. In DNA form, the CDR3 reads TGTGCCATCAGCCCTACTAGCGGAGACACCGGGGAGCTGTTTTTT. Its translation is CAISPTSGDTGELFF.

The gene calls are TRBV15 and TRBJ2-7, with no clear D. V lost 0 bases and J lost 5, with 11 bases in between. The CDR3 contains 14 residues. CDR1 is LNHNV, CDR2 YYDKDF, per germline (reference sequence). The CDR3 protein is CATSRDLGPHEQYF. The CDR3 bases are TGTGCCACCAGCAGAGATCTAGGTCCGCACGAGCAGTACTTC. Full variable domain (remainder filled in from reference TRBV15 and TRBJ2-7): DAMVIQNPRYQVTQFGKPVTLSCSQTLNHNVMYWYQQKSSQAPKLLFHYYDKDFNNEADTPDNFQSRRPNTSFCFLDIRSPGLGDTAMYLCATSRDLGPHEQYFGPGTRLTVT.

The J gene is TRBJ2-7, the V gene TRBV28; weak D call: TRBD1 (6 bases). Germline V gene lookup returns CDR1 MDHEN and CDR2 SYDVKM. V gave up 7 bases and J gave up 2 bases, with 12 bases separating them. The CDR3 is 13 amino acids. For the CDR3, the DNA is TGTGCCAGCAAAAAGCAGGGGCCCTACGAGCAGTACTTC. Protein sequence: CASKKQGPYEQYF.

V is TRBV19 and J is TRBJ1-4, with no clear D. This CDR3 has 12 amino acids. The V gene's germline CDR1 is LNHDA and CDR2 SQIVND (reference sequence). V was cut by 6 bases and J by 4 bases, with 6 bases left in between. In DNA, the CDR3 is TGTGCCAGTAGCCAGATTAATGAAAAACTGTTTTTT. Protein product: CASSQINEKLFF.

This clone was observed once. J is TRBJ1-6 and V is TRBV5-5; 7 bases are a match to TRBD1. There are 15 residues in the CDR3. Trimming took 2 bases from V and 5 from J; bases not matched to a gene: 4. The V gene's germline CDR1 is SGHKS and CDR2 YYEKEE (reference sequence). CDR3 bases: TGTGCCAGCAGCTTCCTCGACAGGGATAATTCACCCCTCCACTTT. It yields the protein CASSFLDRDNSPLHF.

The V and J genes are TRBV7-3 and TRBJ1-1; a weak D match, TRBD1 (5 bases). This CDR3 spans 14 amino acids. Looked up from germline, CDR1 is SGHTA and CDR2 is FQGTGA. V shed 5 bases and J shed 1 base, with 11 bases lying between them. DNA for the CDR3: TGTGCCAGCAGCCCTGATCAGGGGAACACTGAAGCTTTCTTT. It specifies CASSPDQGNTEAFF.

In this sample, this clone turned up a few times. The J gene is TRBJ2-7, the V gene TRBV3-1 (or the pseudogene TRBV3-2); no definite D call. Germline values: CDR1 LGHDT, CDR2 YNNKEL (reference sequence). CDR3 length: 13 amino acids. Trimming removed 0 bases from V and 0 bases from J, with 3 bases in between. CDR3 loop: CASSQDSSYEQYF. For the CDR3, the DNA is TGTGCCAGCAGCCAAGACAGCTCCTACGAGCAGTACTTC.

J is TRBJ1-2 and V is TRBV19, with D unclear. Germline assignment: CDR1 LNHDA and CDR2 SQIVND (reference sequence). Trimming removed 3 bases at V and 7 bases at J, with 21 bases between. The CDR3 contains 16 residues. CDR3 coding DNA: TGTGCCAGTAGTATGGTGTTGGGGAACGGAGGATCTGGCTACACCTTC. It translates to CASSMVLGNGGSGYTF.

The chain carries TRBV7-9 and TRBJ2-7; TRBD2 might be the D (5 bases). The CDR3 covers 14 residues. The germline V gene has CDR1 SEHNR and CDR2 FQNEAQ (reference sequence). Trimming pared 6 bases from V and 1 base from J, leaving 13 bases between. This CDR3 reads CASRPDSGSYEQYF. The CDR3 coding sequence is TGTGCCAGCAGGCCCGATTCGGGATCCTACGAGCAGTACTTC.

The CDR3 region is CASSRGGAFQETQYF. CDR3 sequence (DNA): TGTGCCAGCAGCAGGGGAGGGGCCTTCCAAGAGACCCAGTACTTC. This chain uses TRBV28 with TRBJ2-5, with a tentative D call TRBD2 (7 bases). Deletions cut 6 bases from V and 1 base from J, with 15 bases between. This CDR3 is built from 15 residues. Germline CDR1 and CDR2: MDHEN and SYDVKM.

The V call is TRBV7-2, the J call TRBJ2-7; no clear D. Trimming left V 2 bases short and J 0 bases short, with 5 bases between. Germline CDR1 is SGHTA and CDR2 is FQGNSA. The CDR3 extends over 13 amino acids. Here the CDR3 DNA reads TGTGCCAGCAGCTTATTCTCCTCCTACGAGCAGTACTTC. Its protein is CASSLFSSYEQYF.

CDR3: CASRDREGGYTF. The CDR3 DNA sequence: TGTGCCAGCCGCGACAGGGAAGGCGGCTACACCTTC. The V and J genes are TRBV6-5 and TRBJ1-2, with 7 bases fitting TRBD1. This CDR3 region has 12 residues. V shed 8 bases, J shed 8 bases, and the junction held 8 bases outside the gene matches. Germline loops: CDR1 MNHEY, CDR2 SVGAGI.

The gene calls are TRBV9 and TRBJ1-6; 7 bases are shared with TRBD1. The V gene's germline CDR1 is SGDLS and CDR2 YYNGEE. Trimming cost V 3 bases and J 0 bases; bases outside gene matches: 15. The CDR3 contains 20 residues. The CDR3 protein is CASSAGGNVSPSSYNSPLHF. DNA for the CDR3: TGTGCCAGCAGCGCAGGGGGGAATGTCAGCCCTAGCTCCTATAATTCACCCCTCCACTTT.

The chain uses TRBV5-1 and TRBJ1-3; D is possibly TRBD1 (5 bases). CDR1 is SGHRS and CDR2 is YFSETQ in the germline V gene. Trimming took 2 bases from V and 0 from J, leaving 15 bases between them. The CDR3 runs to 17 residues. The CDR3 sequence: CASSFEGAMSSGNTIYF. The CDR3, as DNA: TGCGCCAGCAGCTTTGAAGGGGCGATGAGCTCTGGAAACACCATATATTTT.

The V call is TRBV7-2, the J call TRBJ2-2, with D possibly TRBD2 on 6 matching bases. The V gene's germline CDR1 is SGHTA and CDR2 FQGNSA. Trimming stripped 4 bases from V and 3 bases from J, with 21 bases between. The CDR3 is made up of 18 amino acids. CDR3 region: CASSSLGHLGGYTGELFF. The DNA of the CDR3 is TGTGCCAGCAGCTCATTAGGACACCTGGGAGGATACACCGGGGAGCTGTTTTTT.

The chain is built from TRBV15 and TRBJ2-7; D call uncertain. Germline V CDR1 and CDR2: LNHNV, YYDKDF (reference sequence). The CDR3 covers 16 residues. V was trimmed by 1 base and J by 5 bases, leaving 18 bases between them. The CDR3 bases are TGTGCCACCAGCAGAGCTGAGCCCTTGCCTATAAACGAGCAGTACTTC. Amino acid sequence: CATSRAEPLPINEQYF.

The rearrangement links TRBV5-1 to TRBJ2-3; TRBD1 is a possible D gene (5 bases). The CDR3 runs 15 residues. The V end lost 0 bases, the J end lost 4 bases, and 12 bases lay between the germline ends. CDR1 SGHRS and CDR2 YFSETQ come from the germline V gene. The CDR3 region is CASSLGPLGADTQYF. In DNA form, the CDR3 reads TGCGCCAGCAGCTTGGGGCCATTAGGGGCAGATACGCAGTATTTT.

The CDR3 protein is CASSRPGQGYEQYF. CDR3 bases: TGCGCCAGCAGCCGGCCCGGACAGGGCTACGAGCAGTACTTC. This chain connects TRBV4-1 to TRBJ2-7; 8 nucleotides line up with TRBD1. The CDR3 consists of 14 residues. CDR1 is MGHRA and CDR2 is YSYEKL in the germline V gene. V gave up 4 bases and J gave up 3 bases; unmatched junction bases: 5.

The gene calls are TRBV4-2 and TRBJ1-1; D unclear. The CDR3 runs 14 residues. Trimming cost V 4 bases and J 1 base, with 10 bases left between them. Germline V gene data show CDR1 as LGHNA and CDR2 as YNFKEQ. CDR3 bases: TGTGCCAGCAGCCCAACCACAGAGAACACTGAAGCTTTCTTT. Its translation is CASSPTTENTEAFF.

The chain employs TRBV27 and TRBJ1-1; D perhaps matches TRBD1 (6 bases). Trimming pared 7 bases from V and 2 bases from J, leaving 17 bases between. CDR3 length: 15 amino acids. Germline values: CDR1 MNHEY, CDR2 SMNVEV (reference sequence). The CDR3 nucleotides are TGTGCCAGCAATCGGTTACAGGGTTCCAACACTGAAGCTTTCTTT. This sequence encodes CASNRLQGSNTEAFF.